The text below deals with one T cell receptor beta chain. The data derive from a study of blood T cell repertoires in COVID-19. About the study: The origin of the acute and convalescent COVID-19 samples was the United States, Italy and Spain. Nucleic acid was either cDNA or gDNA, and it came from T cells, B-cell-depleted T cells, or PBMCs.

V was pared by 5 bases and J by 4 bases, with 9 bases between. The germline V gene encodes CDR1 MNHEY and CDR2 SVGAGI. This CDR3 region has 13 residues. As processed by the authors: Quantification of nucleated cells was approximated via reference gene primer amplification. The table came from immunoSEQ multiplex PCR; TCRdb's copy has only in-frame clones and leaves some out. Clonal size and the V and J genes are those of that table, whereas D and trimming came from the DNA. The sample carries about 190,000 clones, roughly 80% recorded once. The TCR comes from a man over 45 who had recovered from COVID-19. Sequencing was performed on peripheral blood. The chain joins TRBV6-5 to TRBJ2-1; a weak D match, TRBD1 (5 bases). The CDR3 loop reads CASSRDSYNEQFF. CDR3 DNA: TGTGCCAGCAGTCGAGACAGTTACAATGAGCAGTTCTTC.